The entry below gives a single TCR beta chain sequence along with its context. The antigen remains undetermined. The sample is drawn from a study of OX40 agonist ivuxolimab in advanced cancers. Baseline, cycle 4 day 1, and cycle 7 day 1 were the blood sampling points. The CDR3 length is 15 residues. V gave up 0 bases and J gave up 5 bases, with 10 bases separating them. Germline V gene data show CDR1 as MNHEY and CDR2 as SMNVEV (reference sequence). Assay used: immunoSEQ multiplex PCR; TCRdb lists only in-frame clones, some missing. There are fewer than 25,000 clones in the sample; 73% occur only once, and more than 30% lies in the top ten. Findings of the study overall: Partial responders dosed at 0.1-3.0 mg/kg displayed clonal expansion ranking among the lowest. At 0.1 to 3.0 mg/kg, CD4+ and CD8+ blood T cells expanded clonally by week 6. Researchers report that CD8+ T cells had, on average, more expanded clones than CD4+.

This specimen consisted of CD4+ or CD8+ T cells sorted from blood, obtained in a trial of the OX40 agonist ivuxolimab. The source is an adult with an advanced solid tumor such as melanoma, head and neck, liver or kidney cancer. This chain uses TRBV27 with TRBJ1-4; TRBD1 might be the D (5 bases). The DNA for the CDR3 is TGTGCCAGCAGTTTATCTTTGGCAGGGAATGAAAAACTGTTTTTT. The encoded protein is CASSLSLAGNEKLFF.